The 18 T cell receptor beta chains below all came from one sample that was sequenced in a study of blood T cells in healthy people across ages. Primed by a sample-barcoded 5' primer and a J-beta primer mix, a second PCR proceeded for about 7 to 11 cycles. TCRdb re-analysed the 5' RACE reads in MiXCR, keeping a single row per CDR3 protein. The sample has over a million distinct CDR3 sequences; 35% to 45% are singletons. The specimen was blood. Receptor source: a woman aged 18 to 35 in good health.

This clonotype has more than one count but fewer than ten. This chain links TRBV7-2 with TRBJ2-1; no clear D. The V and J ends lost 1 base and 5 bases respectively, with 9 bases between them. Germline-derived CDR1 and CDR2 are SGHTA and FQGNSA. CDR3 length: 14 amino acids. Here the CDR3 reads CASSLVATNNEQFF. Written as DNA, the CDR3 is TGTGCCAGCAGCTTAGTTGCCACCAACAATGAGCAGTTCTTC.

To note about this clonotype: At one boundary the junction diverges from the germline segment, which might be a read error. The CDR3, as DNA: TGTACCAGCACCTTGGGGACAGGGAGAACCTACGAGCAGTACTTC. Protein: CTSTLGTGRTYEQYF. The chain carries TRBV12-3 or TRBV12-4 and TRBJ2-5; 9 bases map to TRBD1. Judging by the DNA end, TRBJ2-7 fits better; the J call may be wrong. This CDR3 contains 15 residues.

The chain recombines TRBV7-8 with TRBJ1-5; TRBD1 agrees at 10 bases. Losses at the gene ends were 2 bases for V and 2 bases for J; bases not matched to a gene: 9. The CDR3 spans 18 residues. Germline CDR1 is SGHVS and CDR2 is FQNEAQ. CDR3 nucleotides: TGTGCCAGCAGCTTATCCGGGACAGGGGTTAAGGGCAATCAGCCCCAGCATTTT. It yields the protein CASSLSGTGVKGNQPQHF. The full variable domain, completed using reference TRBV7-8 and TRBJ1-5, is GAGVSQSPRYKVAKRGQDVALRCDPISGHVSLFWYQQALGQGPEFLTYFQNEAQLDKSGLPSDRFFAERPEGSVSTLKIQRTQQEDSAVYLCASSLSGTGVKGNQPQHFGDGTRLSIL.

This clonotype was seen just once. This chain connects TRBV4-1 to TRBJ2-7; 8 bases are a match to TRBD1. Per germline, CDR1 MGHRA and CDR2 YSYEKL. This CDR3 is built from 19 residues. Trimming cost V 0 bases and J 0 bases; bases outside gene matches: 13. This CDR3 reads CASSQDRQGATSLSYEQYF. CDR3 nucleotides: TGCGCCAGCAGCCAAGATCGTCAGGGGGCCACTTCTCTCTCCTACGAGCAGTACTTC.

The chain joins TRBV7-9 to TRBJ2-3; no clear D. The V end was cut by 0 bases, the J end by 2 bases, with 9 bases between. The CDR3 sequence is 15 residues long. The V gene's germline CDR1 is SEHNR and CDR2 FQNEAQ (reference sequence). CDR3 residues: CASSLAAGPTDTQYF. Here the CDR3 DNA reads TGTGCCAGCAGCTTAGCGGCTGGTCCCACAGATACGCAGTATTTT.

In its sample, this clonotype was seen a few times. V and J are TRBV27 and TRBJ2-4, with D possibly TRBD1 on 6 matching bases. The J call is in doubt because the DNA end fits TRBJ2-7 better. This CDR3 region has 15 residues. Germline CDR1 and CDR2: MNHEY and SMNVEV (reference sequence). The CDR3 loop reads CASRSTGSPYYEQYF. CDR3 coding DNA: TGTGCCAGCAGATCCACAGGGTCCCCCTACTACGAGCAGTACTTC.

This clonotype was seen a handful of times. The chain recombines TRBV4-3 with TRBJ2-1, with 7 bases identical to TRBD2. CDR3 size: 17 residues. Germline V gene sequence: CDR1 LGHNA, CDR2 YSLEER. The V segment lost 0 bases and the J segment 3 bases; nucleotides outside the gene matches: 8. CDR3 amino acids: CASSQDRASGGYNEQFF. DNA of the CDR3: TGCGCCAGCAGCCAAGATCGTGCTAGCGGAGGCTACAATGAGCAGTTCTTC.

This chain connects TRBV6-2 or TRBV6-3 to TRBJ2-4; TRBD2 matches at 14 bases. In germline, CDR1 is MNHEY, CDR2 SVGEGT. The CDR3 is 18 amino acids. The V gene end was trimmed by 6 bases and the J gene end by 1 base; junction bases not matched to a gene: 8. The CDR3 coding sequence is TGTGCCAGCAGACCGGGACTAGCGGGAGCCGCGGCCAAAAACATTCAGTACTTC. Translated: CASRPGLAGAAAKNIQYF.

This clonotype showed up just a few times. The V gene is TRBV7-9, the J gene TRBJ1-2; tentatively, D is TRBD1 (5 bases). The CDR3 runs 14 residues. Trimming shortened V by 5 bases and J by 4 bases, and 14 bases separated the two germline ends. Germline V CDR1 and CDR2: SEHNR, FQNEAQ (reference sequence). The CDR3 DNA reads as TGTGCCAGCAGCACAGAGGGGCGCGGCTATGGCTACACCTTC. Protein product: CASSTEGRGYGYTF.

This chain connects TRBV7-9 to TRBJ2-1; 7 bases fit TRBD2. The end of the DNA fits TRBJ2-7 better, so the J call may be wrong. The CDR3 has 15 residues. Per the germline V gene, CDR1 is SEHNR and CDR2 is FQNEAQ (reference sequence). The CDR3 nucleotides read TGTGCCAGCAGCCCAAGGCGGGAGAAGGTCGATGAGCAGTACTTC. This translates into CASSPRREKVDEQYF.

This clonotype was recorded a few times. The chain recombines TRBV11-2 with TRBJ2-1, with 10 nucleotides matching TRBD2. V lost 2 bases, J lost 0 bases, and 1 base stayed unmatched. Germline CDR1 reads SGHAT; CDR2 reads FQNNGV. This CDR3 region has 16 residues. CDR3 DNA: TGTGCCAGCAGCTTAACTAGCGGGATCTCCTACAATGAGCAGTTCTTC. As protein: CASSLTSGISYNEQFF.

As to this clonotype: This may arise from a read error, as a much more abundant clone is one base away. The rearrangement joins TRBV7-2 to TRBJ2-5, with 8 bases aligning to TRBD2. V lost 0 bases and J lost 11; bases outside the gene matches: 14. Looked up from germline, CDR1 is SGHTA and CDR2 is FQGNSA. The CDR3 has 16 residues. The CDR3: CASSLAWQRGYNEQYF. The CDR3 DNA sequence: TGTGCCAGCAGCTTAGCGTGGCAGCGGGGGTACAATGAGCAGTACTTC.

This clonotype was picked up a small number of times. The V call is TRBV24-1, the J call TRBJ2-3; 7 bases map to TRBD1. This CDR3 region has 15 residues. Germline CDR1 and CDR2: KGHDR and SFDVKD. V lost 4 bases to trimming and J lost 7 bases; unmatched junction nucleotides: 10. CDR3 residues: CATSDPTGTGNTQYF. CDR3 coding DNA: TGTGCCACCAGTGACCCGACAGGGACGGGAAATACGCAGTATTTT.

The CDR3 bases are TGCAGTCTACCCCGGGCTCACCCCACAGATACGCAGTATTTT. Protein sequence: CSLPRAHPTDTQYF. The V gene is TRBV20-1, the J gene TRBJ2-3; D remains unclear. Per the germline V gene, CDR1 is DFQATT and CDR2 is SNEGSKA (reference sequence). Trimming shortened V by 8 bases and J by 2 bases, and 17 bases separated the two germline ends. This CDR3 has 14 residues.

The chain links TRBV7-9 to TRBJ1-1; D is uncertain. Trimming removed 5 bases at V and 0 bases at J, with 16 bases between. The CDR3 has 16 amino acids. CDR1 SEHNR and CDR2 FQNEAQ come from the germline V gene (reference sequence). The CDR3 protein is CASSPSGVSMNTEAFF. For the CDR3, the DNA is TGTGCCAGCAGCCCAAGCGGCGTATCAATGAACACTGAAGCTTTCTTT.

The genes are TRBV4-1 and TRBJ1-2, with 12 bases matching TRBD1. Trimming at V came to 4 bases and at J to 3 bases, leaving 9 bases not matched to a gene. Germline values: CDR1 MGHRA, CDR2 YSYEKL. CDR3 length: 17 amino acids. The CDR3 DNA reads TGCGCCAGCAGCCTAGTTGGGACAGGGGGCGCCGACTATGGCTACACCTTC. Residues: CASSLVGTGGADYGYTF.

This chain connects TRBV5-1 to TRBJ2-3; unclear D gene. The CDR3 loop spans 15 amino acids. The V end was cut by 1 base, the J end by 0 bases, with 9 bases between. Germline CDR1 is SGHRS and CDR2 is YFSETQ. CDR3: CASSLKSSSTDTQYF. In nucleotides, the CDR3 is TGCGCCAGCAGCTTGAAATCTTCTAGCACAGATACGCAGTATTTT.

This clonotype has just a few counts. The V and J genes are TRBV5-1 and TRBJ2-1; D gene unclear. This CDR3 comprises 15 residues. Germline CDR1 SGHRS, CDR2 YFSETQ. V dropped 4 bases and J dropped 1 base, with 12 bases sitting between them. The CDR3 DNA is TGCGCCAGCAGCGACTTGGTGGGATCCTACAATGAGCAGTTCTTC. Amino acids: CASSDLVGSYNEQFF.